This T cell receptor (beta chain) was profiled in a study of cytomegalovirus exposure and HLA in healthy donors. The PCR employed 60 Vbeta primers together with 13 Jbeta primers. Clones were read by immunoSEQ multiplex PCR, and TCRdb kept only the in-frame ones, dropping some. Counted here are about 120,000 clones, around 76% occurring once; the ten biggest clones make up approximately 30%. This CDR3 comprises 14 residues. Unmatched junction bases numbered 7, after V lost 1 base and J lost 10 bases. Germline CDR1 LGHNA, CDR2 YNFKEQ. The sequence came from a man between 60 and 75 years old in good health and CMV-seropositive. Sequencing input: PBMCs. The chain couples TRBV4-2 to TRBJ1-2; TRBD1 matches at 9 bases. CDR3 protein: CASSQVRQGEFYTF. DNA for the CDR3: TGTGCCAGCAGCCAAGTACGACAGGGGGAGTTCTACACCTTC.